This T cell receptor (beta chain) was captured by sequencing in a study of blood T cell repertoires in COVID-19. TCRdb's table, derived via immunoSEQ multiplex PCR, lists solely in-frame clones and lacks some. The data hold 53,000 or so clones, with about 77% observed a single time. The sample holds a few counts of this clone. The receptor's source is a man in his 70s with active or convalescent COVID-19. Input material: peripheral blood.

CDR3 region: CASSNTGLGYGYTF. The CDR3 DNA reads TGTGCCAGCAGCAACACAGGGCTCGGCTATGGCTACACCTTC. The genes are TRBV6-2 or TRBV6-3 and TRBJ1-2; the D gene is possibly TRBD1 (6 bases). Germline V gene sequence: CDR1 MNHEY, CDR2 SVGEGT. Between the trimmed V and J ends, which lost 6 bases and 4 bases, there was a span of 15 bases. CDR3 length equals 14 residues.